This TCR beta chain originates from a study of blood T cell repertoires in COVID-19. Study details: Donors in the United States, Italy and Spain gave samples during acute or convalescent COVID-19. PBMCs, B-cell-depleted T cells, or T cells were the source of the cDNA or gDNA that made up the material.

Per the study methods: Using reference gene primer amplification, nucleated cell counts were estimated. This table comes from immunoSEQ multiplex PCR, and its TCRdb copy is limited to in-frame clones, with some not included. V, J and clone size were drawn from that table, and D and trimming were deduced from the DNA. The sample has roughly 120,000 clones, roughly nine tenths seen once. This CDR3 is built from 13 residues. V lost 4 bases, J lost 7 bases, and 5 bases stayed unmatched. CDR1 SGHDT and CDR2 YYEEEE come from the germline V gene. Sample: peripheral blood. This sequence joins TRBV5-6 and TRBJ1-2, with 9 bases identical to TRBD1. The sequence derives from a human donor in a cohort sampled during active COVID-19. This CDR3 is CASSEDRGVGYTF. The CDR3 DNA reads as TGTGCCAGCAGCGAGGACAGGGGAGTTGGCTACACCTTC.